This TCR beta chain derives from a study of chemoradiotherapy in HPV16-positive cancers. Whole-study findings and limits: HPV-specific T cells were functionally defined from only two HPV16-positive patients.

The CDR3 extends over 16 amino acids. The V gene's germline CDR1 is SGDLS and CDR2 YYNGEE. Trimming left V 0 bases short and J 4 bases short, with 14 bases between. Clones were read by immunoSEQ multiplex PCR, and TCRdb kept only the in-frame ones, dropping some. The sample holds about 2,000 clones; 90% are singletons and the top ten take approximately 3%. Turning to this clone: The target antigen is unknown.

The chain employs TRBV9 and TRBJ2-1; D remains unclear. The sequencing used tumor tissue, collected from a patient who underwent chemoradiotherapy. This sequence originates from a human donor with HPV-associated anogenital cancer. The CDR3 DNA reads TGTGCCAGCAGCGTAGCTCATCGAGACAAATACAATGAGCAGTTCTTC. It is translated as CASSVAHRDKYNEQFF.